This TCR beta chain was identified in a study of T cells after yellow fever vaccination. Study results and limitations: Any FACS-sorted repertoire could hold abundant clonotypes that contaminate it from the bulk population. A limited proportion of clonotypes was detected within both the CD4 and CD8 compartments.

Via MiXCR, TCRdb re-called the 5' RACE reads, giving one row per CDR3 protein. The sample shows about 49,000 distinct CDR3 sequences, 7% to 9% of them seen only once. The CDR3 has 12 amino acids. The J segment lost 10 bases and the V segment lost 7 bases, leaving 8 bases of the junction unmatched. A remark on this clonotype: What it binds is not known.

The sequencing here drew on CD8+ T cells sorted from PBMCs, taken around 16 days after the first yellow fever vaccination. The source of this sequence is a man aged 18 to 29 who received the YFV17D yellow fever vaccine. The chain is built from TRBV12-3 or TRBV12-4 and TRBJ2-3, with 7 bases identical to TRBD1. DNA for the CDR3: TGTGCCAGCACCCAGGGGGATCTGGCGCAGTATTTT. Its protein is CASTQGDLAQYF.